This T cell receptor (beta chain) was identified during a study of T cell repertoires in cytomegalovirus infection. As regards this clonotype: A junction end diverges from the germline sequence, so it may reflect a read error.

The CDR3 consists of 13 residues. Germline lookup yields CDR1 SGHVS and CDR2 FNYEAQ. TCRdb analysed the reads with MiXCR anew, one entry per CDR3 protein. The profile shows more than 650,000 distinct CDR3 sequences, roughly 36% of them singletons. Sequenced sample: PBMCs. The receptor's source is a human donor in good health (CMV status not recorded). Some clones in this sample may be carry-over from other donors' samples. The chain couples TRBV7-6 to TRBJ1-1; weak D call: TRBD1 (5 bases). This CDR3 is CASSLKKDTESFF. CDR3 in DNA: TGTGCCAGCAGCTTAAAAAAGGACACTGAATCTTTCTTT.